This T cell receptor (beta chain) was identified in a study of high-grade serous ovarian cancer treatment subgroups. The overall study: Each sample yielded on average roughly 7,000 unique TCR beta rearrangements from approximately 15,000 reads. Findings of the study overall: Tumors within one patient showed repertoire similarity of roughly 0.095 to 0.85.

Comment on this clone: Its specificity is unknown.

Tumor tissue was taken before any definitive surgery or chemotherapy was given. The CDR3 length is 16 residues. Germline CDR1 is GTSNPN and CDR2 is SVGIG (reference sequence). TCRdb's table, derived via immunoSEQ multiplex PCR, lists solely in-frame clones and lacks some. The sample records 2,500 to 3,000 clones, approximately 70% being singletons. The sequenced material came from tumor tissue. The V and J genes are TRBV30 and TRBJ2-5; 7 bases fit TRBD1. The J call may be in error: the DNA end matches TRBJ2-7 better. The receptor comes from a human donor with high-grade serous ovarian cancer. CDR3 coding DNA: TGTGCCTGGAGTGCCCCCCCGGGACAGCTTTACTACGAGCAGTACTTC. It encodes CAWSAPPGQLYYEQYF.